Here is one TCR beta chain with its context. Its antigen is currently not known. Per-base quality was not reported, and no clone a single base away is much larger than it. The CDR3 holds 15 amino acids from the cysteine to the phenylalanine. Left in the record is the CDR3 DNA by itself, 45 bases read in frame from the first base. According to the germline V gene (reference sequence), CDR1 reads GTSNPN and CDR2 reads SVGIG. V lost 3 bases and J lost 8 bases, and the count of bases not matched to a germline gene is 13. Preparation of the library involved the immunoSEQ multiplex PCR assay. Entries here come from immuneACCESS through TCRdb and include only in-frame sequences with V and J called. Some clones fail to appear in such tables; in the studies checked, an unresolved V gene covers under half of the shortfall, and the cause of the remainder is unknown. The sample includes about 120,000 clones, with approximately 90% observed a single time. Of the sample, 6% to 8% falls within the top ten clones.

This record belongs to a study of control samples from healthy donors and cancer patients (dated by TCRdb to 2018 to 2021). The receptor chain draws on TRBV30 and TRBJ1-1; TRBD1 fits 9 bases in the junction. The sequence was collected from a young woman in good health. Sequences were obtained from blood. The CDR3: CAWSARGQGGFEAFF. The DNA reads as follows: TGTGCCTGGAGCGCAAGGGGACAGGGAGGTTTCGAAGCTTTCTTT.